This is a list of T cell receptor beta chains from one sample in a study of OX40 agonist ivuxolimab in advanced cancers. Using immunoSEQ multiplex PCR, the repertoire was profiled, and TCRdb retains in-frame clones only, with some absent. The sample lists some 64,000 clones, 88% occurring once. The specimen was CD4+ or CD8+ T cells sorted from blood, collected in a trial of the OX40 agonist ivuxolimab. These receptor sequences come from an adult with an advanced solid tumor such as melanoma, head and neck, liver or kidney cancer. The CDR3 runs from the conserved cysteine through the conserved F or W. The order of the fields is D gene, clone size, J gene, V gene, CDR3 DNA, CDR3 protein. D genes are given only for firm matches. Size is stated for part of the rows, as once, few or many counts, or as a class when the clone is expanded.

D gene: TRBD2; clone size: -; J gene: TRBJ2-5; V gene: TRBV10-2; CDR3 DNA: TGCGCCAGCAGTGAGTCCCTAGCGGGAGCTCTCGAGACCCAGTACTTC; CDR3 protein: CASSESLAGALETQYF
D gene: -; clone size: -; J gene: TRBJ2-1; V gene: TRBV5-1; CDR3 DNA: TGCGCCAGCACCCAACAAGGCCCACACAATGAGCAGTTCTTC; CDR3 protein: CASTQQGPHNEQFF
D gene: TRBD1; clone size: -; J gene: TRBJ1-5; V gene: TRBV19; CDR3 DNA: TGTGCCAGTAGTATAGATCCGGGACAGGGAGATAATCAGCCCCAGCATTTT; CDR3 protein: CASSIDPGQGDNQPQHF
D gene: -; clone size: -; J gene: TRBJ1-6; V gene: TRBV7-8; CDR3 DNA: TGTGCCAGCAGCTTAGCGGCAGGGCCTTATAATTCACCCCTCCACTTT; CDR3 protein: CASSLAAGPYNSPLHF
D gene: TRBD1; clone size: -; J gene: TRBJ2-6; V gene: TRBV18; CDR3 DNA: TGTGCCAGCTCACGGACAGGGTCCTCTGGGGCCAACGTCCTGACTTTC; CDR3 protein: CASSRTGSSGANVLTF
D gene: TRBD1; clone size: -; J gene: TRBJ1-1; V gene: TRBV6-5; CDR3 DNA: TGTGCCACTTCCAGGGGGCGCGGCACTGAAGCTTTCTTT; CDR3 protein: CATSRGRGTEAFF
D gene: -; clone size: -; J gene: TRBJ1-4; V gene: TRBV11-1; CDR3 DNA: TGTGCCAGCAGCTCCCTGATCAGGGACACAGCTAATGAAAAACTGTTTTTT; CDR3 protein: CASSSLIRDTANEKLFF
D gene: -; clone size: -; J gene: TRBJ1-1; V gene: TRBV28; CDR3 DNA: TGTGCCAGCAGTTTACTCGCTGAAGCTTTCTTT; CDR3 protein: CASSLLAEAFF
D gene: -; clone size: -; J gene: TRBJ1-1; V gene: TRBV6-1; CDR3 DNA: TGTGCCAGCACCTGGAGAGGGTTTGATGAAGCTTTCTTT; CDR3 protein: CASTWRGFDEAFF
D gene: -; clone size: -; J gene: TRBJ2-5; V gene: TRBV11-2; CDR3 DNA: TGTGCCAGCAGCTTAAGGGAGACCCAGTACTTC; CDR3 protein: CASSLRETQYF
D gene: -; clone size: -; J gene: TRBJ1-2; V gene: TRBV30; CDR3 DNA: TGTGCCTGGAGTGTACATAACACCGGGGCTGGCTACACCTTC; CDR3 protein: CAWSVHNTGAGYTF
D gene: TRBD2; clone size: once; J gene: TRBJ2-2; V gene: TRBV29-1; CDR3 DNA: TGCAGCGCCAGGACTAGCGGGATAACCGGGGAGCTGTTTTTT; CDR3 protein: CSARTSGITGELFF
D gene: TRBD1; clone size: -; J gene: TRBJ2-2; V gene: TRBV6-1; CDR3 DNA: TGTGCCAGCAGTGTGGGGACAGGGGCGACTGGGGAGCTGTTTTTT; CDR3 protein: CASSVGTGATGELFF
D gene: TRBD1; clone size: -; J gene: TRBJ2-5; V gene: TRBV5-4; CDR3 DNA: TGTGCCAGCAGCTTGATGGGACAGGGCGTCCAAGAGACCCAGTACTTC; CDR3 protein: CASSLMGQGVQETQYF
D gene: TRBD1; clone size: -; J gene: TRBJ1-2; V gene: TRBV5-1; CDR3 DNA: TGCGCCAGCAGCCCCATTTTAGGCGGGACAGGGGGCGCGGGAGGCTACACCTTC; CDR3 protein: CASSPILGGTGGAGGYTF
D gene: -; clone size: -; J gene: TRBJ2-7; V gene: TRBV7-9; CDR3 DNA: TGTGCCAGCAGCTGGGACATGAGCTCCTACGAGCAGTACTTC; CDR3 protein: CASSWDMSSYEQYF
D gene: TRBD2; clone size: -; J gene: TRBJ2-3; V gene: TRBV14; CDR3 DNA: TGTGCCAGCAGCCAAAAGACCCCAGCCGGGACTAGCGGGATGGATACGCAGTATTTT; CDR3 protein: CASSQKTPAGTSGMDTQYF
D gene: TRBD2; clone size: -; J gene: TRBJ2-7; V gene: TRBV5-5; CDR3 DNA: TGTGCCAGCAACACAATAGCGGGAGGGCCCCCCTACGAGCAGTACTTC; CDR3 protein: CASNTIAGGPPYEQYF
D gene: TRBD1; clone size: few; J gene: TRBJ2-5; V gene: TRBV6-1; CDR3 DNA: TGTGCCAGCAGTGTACAGGGGGAGACCCAGTACTTC; CDR3 protein: CASSVQGETQYF
D gene: TRBD2; clone size: -; J gene: TRBJ2-7; V gene: TRBV6-6; CDR3 DNA: TGTGCCAGCAGTTCTGGCGGGAGCTTCTACGAGCAGTACTTC; CDR3 protein: CASSSGGSFYEQYF
D gene: -; clone size: -; J gene: TRBJ2-7; V gene: TRBV19; CDR3 DNA: TGTGCCAGTAAATCGGACGTCACCTACGAGCAGTACTTC; CDR3 protein: CASKSDVTYEQYF
D gene: TRBD1; clone size: few; J gene: TRBJ1-2; V gene: TRBV6-1; CDR3 DNA: TGTGCCAGCAGTGAAATGACAGGGGAGGCCTATGGCTACACCTTC; CDR3 protein: CASSEMTGEAYGYTF
D gene: -; clone size: -; J gene: TRBJ1-4; V gene: TRBV11-2; CDR3 DNA: TGTGCCAGCAGCTTGATGGCAGGGAGTGAAAAACTGTTTTTT; CDR3 protein: CASSLMAGSEKLFF
D gene: -; clone size: -; J gene: TRBJ2-3; V gene: TRBV7-9; CDR3 DNA: TGTGCCAGCAGCTTTTCCCGGGGCGCGGGCACAGATACGCAGTATTTT; CDR3 protein: CASSFSRGAGTDTQYF
D gene: -; clone size: -; J gene: TRBJ2-7; V gene: TRBV6-1; CDR3 DNA: TGTGCCAGCGGTGAGCTCATACTATCCTACGAGCAGTACTTC; CDR3 protein: CASGELILSYEQYF
D gene: TRBD1; clone size: once; J gene: TRBJ2-5; V gene: TRBV6-5; CDR3 DNA: TGTGCCAGCAGTTACGGGGACAGCTATGGGGAGACCCAGTACTTC; CDR3 protein: CASSYGDSYGETQYF
D gene: -; clone size: -; J gene: TRBJ2-3; V gene: TRBV4-1; CDR3 DNA: TGCGCCAGCAGCCGATCAGCAGGGTTTACAGATACGCAGTATTTT; CDR3 protein: CASSRSAGFTDTQYF
D gene: -; clone size: once; J gene: TRBJ2-1; V gene: TRBV1; CDR3 DNA: TGCACCAGCAGCTCCGGCGGGAGGGCCTGCAATGAGCAGTTCTTC; CDR3 protein: CTSSSGGRACNEQFF
D gene: TRBD1; clone size: -; J gene: TRBJ1-1; V gene: TRBV7-9; CDR3 DNA: TGTGCCAGCAGGCACGGGACAGCGAACACTGAAGCTTTCTTT; CDR3 protein: CASRHGTANTEAFF
D gene: -; clone size: -; J gene: TRBJ2-2; V gene: TRBV2; CDR3 DNA: TGTGCCAGCAGTGACCCAGCAGGGACCGGGGAGCTGTTTTTT; CDR3 protein: CASSDPAGTGELFF
D gene: -; clone size: -; J gene: TRBJ1-3; V gene: TRBV7-9; CDR3 DNA: TGTGCCAGCAGCAACCTAGTGGCAGGAAACACCATATATTTT; CDR3 protein: CASSNLVAGNTIYF
D gene: -; clone size: -; J gene: TRBJ2-6; V gene: TRBV28; CDR3 DNA: TGTGCCAGCAGTTCGGCCGGGTCTCCCAGATCTGGGGCCAACGTCCTGACTTTC; CDR3 protein: CASSSAGSPRSGANVLTF
D gene: TRBD1; clone size: -; J gene: TRBJ1-6; V gene: TRBV5-1; CDR3 DNA: TGCGCCAGCAGCCCGGGACAGAGCTCCTATAATTCACCCCTCCACTTT; CDR3 protein: CASSPGQSSYNSPLHF
D gene: TRBD2; clone size: -; J gene: TRBJ2-1; V gene: TRBV7-3; CDR3 DNA: TGTGCCAGCAGCCGCCAACGGGGGGGCTACAATGAGCAGTTCTTC; CDR3 protein: CASSRQRGGYNEQFF
D gene: -; clone size: -; J gene: TRBJ2-7; V gene: TRBV4-2; CDR3 DNA: TGTGCCAGCAGCTTCCGGGACGGTCCCGTGTACGAGCAGTACTTC; CDR3 protein: CASSFRDGPVYEQYF
D gene: TRBD2; clone size: -; J gene: TRBJ2-2; V gene: TRBV19; CDR3 DNA: TGTGCCAGTAGTATCGCCGGGACTAGCGGGAGGGCCGGGGAGCTGTTTTTT; CDR3 protein: CASSIAGTSGRAGELFF
D gene: -; clone size: -; J gene: TRBJ2-3; V gene: TRBV11-2; CDR3 DNA: TGTGCCAGCAGCTTAGGGGGCAGCACAGATACGCAGTATTTT; CDR3 protein: CASSLGGSTDTQYF
D gene: -; clone size: -; J gene: TRBJ1-2; V gene: TRBV10-3; CDR3 DNA: TGTGCCATCAGTTATCAGAAACAGGGTATAGATGGCTACACCTTC; CDR3 protein: CAISYQKQGIDGYTF
D gene: TRBD2; clone size: -; J gene: TRBJ2-3; V gene: TRBV11-2; CDR3 DNA: TGTGCCAGCACCATCAGGGGTACTAGCGGGAGAAGCGATACGCAGTATTTT; CDR3 protein: CASTIRGTSGRSDTQYF
D gene: TRBD1; clone size: -; J gene: TRBJ1-5; V gene: TRBV6-1; CDR3 DNA: TGTGCCAGCAGTTCCAGACAGGGCGGTCAGCCCCAGCATTTT; CDR3 protein: CASSSRQGGQPQHF
D gene: TRBD2; clone size: -; J gene: TRBJ2-1; V gene: TRBV28; CDR3 DNA: TGTGCCAGCAGTTATTTAGCGGGAGCGAATGAGCAGTTCTTC; CDR3 protein: CASSYLAGANEQFF
D gene: -; clone size: -; J gene: TRBJ1-1; V gene: TRBV7-9; CDR3 DNA: TGTGCCAGCAGCGTCCTAGGGATGAACACTGAAGCTTTCTTT; CDR3 protein: CASSVLGMNTEAFF
D gene: -; clone size: -; J gene: TRBJ1-2; V gene: TRBV4-1; CDR3 DNA: TGCGCCAGCAGCCAAGATACGTCCTATGGCTACACCTTC; CDR3 protein: CASSQDTSYGYTF
D gene: -; clone size: -; J gene: TRBJ1-2; V gene: TRBV15; CDR3 DNA: TGTGCCACCAGCAGAGCTGACATAGGCTACACCTTC; CDR3 protein: CATSRADIGYTF
D gene: -; clone size: -; J gene: TRBJ2-3; V gene: TRBV28; CDR3 DNA: TGTGCCAGCACCCTTGCTTTCTTTTCTAGCACAGATACGCAGTATTTT; CDR3 protein: CASTLAFFSSTDTQYF
D gene: TRBD1; clone size: -; J gene: TRBJ1-5; V gene: TRBV16; CDR3 DNA: TGTGCCAGCAGCTCGGGACAGGTCAATCAGCCCCAGCATTTT; CDR3 protein: CASSSGQVNQPQHF
D gene: TRBD2; clone size: -; J gene: TRBJ2-1; V gene: TRBV7-8; CDR3 DNA: TGTGCCAGCAGCGCCGCACAAAGGGAGGGCCACAATGAGCAGTTCTTC; CDR3 protein: CASSAAQREGHNEQFF
D gene: TRBD1; clone size: -; J gene: TRBJ1-1; V gene: TRBV18; CDR3 DNA: TGTGCCAGCTCACCTCAGAGTTTGGGACAGAGGTCTGAAGCTTTCTTT; CDR3 protein: CASSPQSLGQRSEAFF
D gene: -; clone size: -; J gene: TRBJ2-1; V gene: TRBV7-9; CDR3 DNA: TGTGCCAGCAGCTTATTCCGGGTTCCCGAGAATGAGCAGTTCTTC; CDR3 protein: CASSLFRVPENEQFF
D gene: -; clone size: once; J gene: TRBJ1-4; V gene: TRBV6-1; CDR3 DNA: TGTGCCAGTTGGGACGCGGTTAATCAAGAAAAACTGTTTTTT; CDR3 protein: CASWDAVNQEKLFF
D gene: TRBD1; clone size: -; J gene: TRBJ1-2; V gene: TRBV7-9; CDR3 DNA: TGTGCCAGCAGCTATTCGGGACAGGGGGATGGCTACACCTTC; CDR3 protein: CASSYSGQGDGYTF
D gene: -; clone size: -; J gene: TRBJ1-6; V gene: TRBV10-2; CDR3 DNA: TGCGCCAGCGGGGAGAGCTCCTATAATTCACCCCTCCACTTT; CDR3 protein: CASGESSYNSPLHF
D gene: -; clone size: -; J gene: TRBJ2-3; V gene: TRBV30; CDR3 DNA: TGTGCCTGGAGTCCTTTGGGACAAGGCACAGATACGCAGTATTTT; CDR3 protein: CAWSPLGQGTDTQYF
D gene: TRBD2; clone size: -; J gene: TRBJ2-2; V gene: TRBV5-1; CDR3 DNA: TGCGCCAGCAGCGCCCTAGCGGGAGGGGCCGGGGAGCTGTTTTTT; CDR3 protein: CASSALAGGAGELFF